Sequencing of this T cell receptor (beta chain) was carried out in a study of blood T cells in healthy people across ages. General study points: Diversity of TCR beta per million T cells declined in a roughly linear way with age.

Primed by a sample-barcoded 5' primer and a J-beta primer mix, a second PCR proceeded for 7 to 11 cycles. One entry per CDR3 protein, called by TCRdb with MiXCR from the 5' RACE reads. The sample yields about 940,000 distinct CDR3 sequences, 45% to 50% seen once. A word on this clonotype: What it recognizes is unknown.

The CDR3 sequence is 18 residues long. Per germline, CDR1 KGHSH and CDR2 LQKENI. V was trimmed by 3 bases and J by 0 bases, leaving 17 bases between them. This TCR derives from a man aged 30 to 45 in good health. The specimen was blood. The gene calls are TRBV18 and TRBJ1-4; D remains ambiguous. The CDR3: CASSPLTAGVSTNEKLFF. The CDR3 region has the DNA TGTGCCAGCTCACCTTTAACGGCAGGCGTATCAACTAATGAAAAACTGTTTTTT.